Each of the 5 T cell receptor beta chains below was sequenced from the same sample in a study of T cells in localized non-small cell lung cancer. Profiling relied on immunoSEQ multiplex PCR, and the TCRdb table lists in-frame clones only, not all of them. The data show some 14,000 clones, roughly nine tenths seen once. The starting material was peripheral blood mononuclear cells, obtained before any cancer treatment. These receptors originate from a man aged 40 to 75 with stage III lung adenocarcinoma.

V usage is TRBV19 and J usage is TRBJ1-6; D is unresolved. The CDR3 length is 16 residues. The germline CDR1 and CDR2 sequences are LNHDA and SQIVND (reference sequence). With 3 bases removed from V and 0 bases from J, the gap between germline ends came to 9 bases. The CDR3 region has the DNA TGTGCCAGTAGTATTCGATCGAGCTCCTATAATTCACCCCTCCACTTT. As protein: CASSIRSSSYNSPLHF. Full variable domain (remainder filled in from reference TRBV19 and TRBJ1-6): DGGITQSPKYLFRKEGQNVTLSCEQNLNHDAMYWYRQDPGQGLRLIYYSQIVNDFQKGDIAEGYSVSREKKESFPLTVTSAQKNPTAFYLCASSIRSSSYNSPLHFGNGTRLTVT.

V and J are TRBV27 and TRBJ1-1; the match to TRBD1 covers 7 bases. The V segment lost 5 bases and the J segment 3 bases; nucleotides outside the gene matches: 12. In germline, CDR1 is MNHEY, CDR2 SMNVEV (reference sequence). This CDR3 is built from 16 residues. The CDR3 region has the DNA TGTGCCAGCAGTCCCCAGGGGGGTCACGCGTACACTGAAGCTTTCTTT. It translates to CASSPQGGHAYTEAFF.

This chain uses TRBV10-3 with TRBJ2-7; D gene unclear. Germline lookup yields CDR1 ENHRY and CDR2 SYGVKD. Trimming shortened V by 7 bases and J by 4 bases, and 17 bases separated the two germline ends. This CDR3 region has 14 residues. CDR3 nucleotides: TGTGCCATCACAGACCAGATGAATGGGTACGAGCAGTACTTC. It specifies CAITDQMNGYEQYF.

V gene TRBV9 combines with J gene TRBJ2-7; 8 bases line up with TRBD1. Germline V CDR1 and CDR2: SGDLS, YYNGEE. The CDR3 length is 16 residues. Trimming took 0 bases from V and 5 from J; bases not matched to a gene: 10. The CDR3 nucleotides are TGTGCCAGCAGCGTAGAACTGGCCAGGGGGCCCGACGAGCAGTACTTC. It encodes CASSVELARGPDEQYF. The complete variable domain, with remaining parts taken from reference TRBV9 and TRBJ2-7, reads DSGVTQTPKHLITATGQRVTLRCSPRSGDLSVYWYQQSLDQGLQFLIQYYNGEERAKGNILERFSAQQFPDLHSELNLSSLELGDSALYFCASSVELARGPDEQYFGPGTRLTVT.

This clone was seen more than once but under ten times. This chain joins TRBV13 and TRBJ2-7; D gene ambiguous. The CDR3 has 13 residues. V was trimmed by 3 bases and J by 6 bases, leaving 12 bases between them. CDR1 PRHDT and CDR2 FYEKMQ come from the germline V gene (reference sequence). The CDR3 is CASSFGSSGEQYF. The CDR3 DNA reads TGTGCCAGCAGCTTCGGTTCCAGTGGCGAGCAGTACTTC.